What follows are 21 T cell receptor beta chains derived from one specimen sequenced in a study of T cell repertoires in cytomegalovirus infection. TCRdb passed the reads through MiXCR, listing each CDR3 protein once. This table has more than 250,000 distinct CDR3 sequences, roughly 15% appearing once. Sequences were obtained from PBMCs. Every receptor here comes from a human donor in good health (CMV status not recorded). Some clones in this sample may be carry-over from other donors' samples.

The chain has TRBV27 and TRBJ2-7; D unresolved. The CDR3 is made up of 14 amino acids. With 1 base removed from V and 2 bases from J, the gap between germline ends came to 9 bases. The germline V gene encodes CDR1 MNHEY and CDR2 SMNVEV (reference sequence). The CDR3 DNA follows: TGTGCCAGCAGTTTATTGGGTCTCCCCTACGAGCAGTACTTC. Its translation is CASSLLGLPYEQYF.

Worth noting for this clonotype: It may be a read error: a sequence one base away is much more abundant. The chain couples TRBV10-3 to TRBJ2-5, with 11 bases aligning to TRBD1. In germline, CDR1 is ENHRY, CDR2 SYGVKD. The CDR3 extends over 14 amino acids. J lost 8 bases, V lost 6 bases, and 8 bases had no gene match. The CDR3 spells CAISAGTGGDTQYF. The CDR3 region has the DNA TGTGCCATCAGCGCCGGGACAGGGGGAGATACCCAGTACTTC.

This clonotype was counted many times. The chain combines TRBV28 with TRBJ2-1; 8 bases are shared with TRBD1. V was clipped by 3 bases and J by 7 bases; unmatched bases: 5. The CDR3 totals 14 residues. Germline V CDR1 and CDR2: MDHEN, SYDVKM. In nucleotides, the CDR3 is TGTGCCAGCAGTTTGAACAGGGGGAAGAATGAGCAGTTCTTC. As protein: CASSLNRGKNEQFF. The full variable domain, rest sourced from reference TRBV28 and TRBJ2-1, is DVKVTQSSRYLVKRTGEKVFLECVQDMDHENMFWYRQDPGLGLRLIYFSYDVKMKEKGDIPEGYSVSREKKERFSLILESASTNQTSMYLCASSLNRGKNEQFFGPGTRLTVL.

This chain uses TRBV20-1 with TRBJ2-7; TRBD1 agrees at 8 bases. The length of the CDR3 is 13 residues. From germline, CDR1 is DFQATT and CDR2 SNEGSKA (reference sequence). V lost 6 bases and J lost 4; bases outside the gene matches: 8. The CDR3 is CSAGTGILYEQYF. The CDR3 bases are TGCAGTGCCGGGACAGGCATCCTTTACGAGCAGTACTTC.

This clonotype was observed many times. V usage is TRBV7-9 and J usage is TRBJ2-1; 13 bases are shared with TRBD2. The CDR3 has 15 amino acids. In germline, CDR1 is SEHNR, CDR2 FQNEAQ (reference sequence). The V and J ends lost 6 bases and 6 bases, in that order; junction bases with no gene match: 5. The CDR3 spells CASRSGLAGPNEQFF. Here the CDR3 DNA reads TGTGCCAGCAGATCGGGACTAGCGGGACCCAATGAGCAGTTCTTC.

The CDR3 nucleotides read TGCAGCGTTGAAGTAGGGACAGGCGACTACGAGCAGTACTTC. This gives the protein CSVEVGTGDYEQYF. The rearrangement links TRBV29-1 to TRBJ2-7; 8 nucleotides match TRBD1. CDR3 length equals 14 residues. Germline V gene lookup returns CDR1 SQVTM and CDR2 ANQGSEA. V lost 1 base and J lost 3; bases outside the gene matches: 5.

This clonotype was seen ten or more times. The V and J genes are TRBV20-1 and TRBJ2-3; 9 nucleotides align to TRBD2. The CDR3 length is 16 residues. Germline CDR1 DFQATT, CDR2 SNEGSKA (reference sequence). Trimming at V came to 6 bases and at J to 6 bases, leaving 16 bases not matched to a gene. CDR3 amino acids: CSANRQAGGLMDTQYF. The CDR3 DNA follows: TGCAGTGCCAATAGGCAAGCGGGGGGCCTGATGGATACGCAGTATTTT.

As regards this clonotype: A much larger clone lies a single base off, so this may be a read error. This likely comes from a read error, as the CDR3 has no conserved phenylalanine or tryptophan at its end. The gene calls are TRBV4-1 and TRBJ2-3; D possibly corresponds to TRBD2 (5 bases). V lost 0 bases and J 6 bases, leaving 13 bases between the germline ends. The germline gives CDR1 MGHRA, CDR2 YSYEKL. This CDR3 has 15 amino acids. As DNA, the CDR3 is TGCGCCAGCAGCCAAGATCGGCGGGCGGGTGATACGCAGTATTTA. Translation: CASSQDRRAGDTQYL.

This chain uses TRBV7-3 with TRBJ2-1; 8 bases match TRBD1. This CDR3 has 15 amino acids. V lost 5 bases and J lost 7; bases outside the gene matches: 10. Germline V gives CDR1 SGHTA, CDR2 FQGTGA. The CDR3 bases are TGTGCCAGCAGCACAGACAGGGGCAGGCCTAATGAGCAGTTCTTC. Encoded protein: CASSTDRGRPNEQFF.

This clonotype showed up many times. The chain links TRBV7-2 to TRBJ2-2; D not resolved. The CDR3 is 13 residues long. V lost 4 bases and J 6 bases, leaving 9 bases between the germline ends. The germline gives CDR1 SGHTA, CDR2 FQGNSA. The CDR3 here is CASSSFVAGELFF. The CDR3 DNA follows: TGTGCCAGCAGCTCATTTGTCGCCGGGGAGCTGTTTTTT.

This clonotype appeared a few times. This chain uses TRBV4-2 with TRBJ2-7; D tentatively fits TRBD1 or TRBD2 (7 bases each). V lost 5 bases and J lost 7, with 24 bases in between. CDR1 and CDR2 (germline): LGHNA, YNFKEQ. The CDR3 is 16 amino acids. In DNA form, the CDR3 reads TGTGCCAGCAGCAATAGACAGGGTCTGGCAGCGGGGGAGCAGTACTTC. Translation gives CASSNRQGLAAGEQYF.

V gene TRBV18 combines with J gene TRBJ2-7; 8 positions agree with TRBD1. The trim removed 6 bases at V and 5 bases at J, leaving 18 bases unmatched. This CDR3 is built from 17 residues. Germline V lookup: CDR1 KGHSH, CDR2 LQKENI. The CDR3 here is CASSQNTLGTGIHEQYF. CDR3 bases: TGTGCCAGCTCCCAAAACACACTCGGGACAGGTATCCACGAGCAGTACTTC. The full variable domain, in which reference TRBV18 and TRBJ2-7 provide the parts outside the CDR3, is NAGVMQNPRHLVRRRGQEARLRCSPMKGHSHVYWYRQLPEEGLKFMVYLQKENIIDESGMPKERFSAEFPKEGPSILRIQQVVRGDSAAYFCASSQNTLGTGIHEQYFGPGTRLTVT.

This clonotype was counted only a few times. This CDR3 reads CASSEFWGLKTTGELFF. The CDR3 nucleotides read TGTGCCAGCAGTGAGTTTTGGGGACTAAAGACGACCGGGGAGCTGTTTTTT. This chain connects TRBV2 to TRBJ2-2, with TRBD2 matching 7 bases. The junction had 12 bases not matched to a gene; V was cut back by 3 bases and J by 5 bases. This CDR3 has 17 residues. Germline values: CDR1 SNHLY, CDR2 FYNNEI.

The V and J genes are TRBV19 and TRBJ1-1; the D is unclear. Germline assignment: CDR1 LNHDA and CDR2 SQIVND (reference sequence). Deletions cut 2 bases from V and 3 bases from J, with 22 bases between. This CDR3 has 18 amino acids. CDR3: CASSINLRPDLWDTEAFF. In DNA, the CDR3 is TGTGCCAGTAGTATAAACTTGAGGCCGGATCTATGGGACACTGAAGCTTTCTTT.

This clonotype was detected only a few times. The chain has TRBV29-1 and TRBJ2-7, with TRBD1 as a possible D gene (5 bases). The length of the CDR3 is 12 residues. The V end was cut by 5 bases, the J end by 2 bases, with 10 bases between. From germline, CDR1 is SQVTM and CDR2 ANQGSEA. CDR3 protein: CSVYDSTYEQYF. The CDR3 DNA reads as TGCAGCGTTTATGACAGCACCTACGAGCAGTACTTC.

This clonotype was recorded a few times. V and J are TRBV28 and TRBJ2-1; TRBD1 is a possible D gene (5 bases). With 3 bases removed from V and 0 bases from J, the gap between germline ends came to 12 bases. This CDR3 contains 16 residues. The germline V gene encodes CDR1 MDHEN and CDR2 SYDVKM. The CDR3 DNA reads TGTGCCAGCAGTTTTGGACACCTGAGCTCCTACAATGAGCAGTTCTTC. Protein product: CASSFGHLSSYNEQFF.

At least ten counts were recorded for this clonotype. The chain uses TRBV6-5 and TRBJ2-2; D uncertain. V lost 0 bases, J lost 2 bases, and 16 bases lay in between. CDR1 MNHEY and CDR2 SVGAGI come from the germline V gene. The CDR3 spans 18 residues. CDR3 region: CASSYSLPLAVNTGELFF. CDR3 bases: TGTGCCAGCAGTTACTCGTTACCCCTTGCGGTTAACACCGGGGAGCTGTTTTTT.

This rearrangement joins TRBV5-4 to TRBJ1-2; 9 bases line up with TRBD1. V dropped 0 bases and J dropped 5; count of bases not matched to a gene: 11. CDR1 SGHNT and CDR2 YYREEE come from the germline V gene (reference sequence). The CDR3 loop spans 17 amino acids. The CDR3: CASSLAPLTGGGYGYTF. The CDR3 nucleotides read TGTGCCAGCAGCTTGGCCCCGTTGACAGGGGGGGGATATGGCTACACCTTC.

CDR3 coding DNA: TGTGCCAGCAGTTATAGCAGGGGGAACACCGGGGAGCTGTTTTTT. Its protein product is CASSYSRGNTGELFF. The gene calls are TRBV6-1 and TRBJ2-2, with D maybe TRBD1 (6 bases). The germline V gene has CDR1 MNHNS and CDR2 SASEGT. This CDR3 region has 15 residues. Trimming stripped 5 bases from V and 1 base from J, with 11 bases between.

The rearrangement links TRBV5-1 to TRBJ2-5, with 11 nucleotides matching TRBD2. CDR1 SGHRS and CDR2 YFSETQ come from the germline V gene. Trimming removed 6 bases from V and 4 bases from J; junction bases left unmatched: 5. This CDR3 comprises 14 residues. The CDR3 spells CASTWTSGSETQYF. CDR3 DNA sequence: TGCGCCAGCACCTGGACTAGCGGGTCAGAGACCCAGTACTTC.

J is TRBJ2-5 and V is TRBV20-1; tentative D call: TRBD2 (6 bases). V shed 3 bases and J shed 5 bases, with 10 bases lying between them. This CDR3 spans 12 amino acids. Germline CDR1 DFQATT, CDR2 SNEGSKA (reference sequence). In DNA form, the CDR3 reads TGCAGTGCTAGGGAGGGAAGGGAGACCCAGTACTTC. This encodes CSAREGRETQYF.